This T cell receptor (beta chain) comes out of a study of CD8 T cells in ankylosing spondylitis. Losses at the gene ends were 5 bases for V and 0 bases for J; bases not matched to a gene: 18. The CDR3 is made up of 19 amino acids. The germline CDR1 and CDR2 sequences are SGHAT and FQDESV (reference sequence). This clonotype has just a few counts. Its specificity is unknown. 5'-RACE, quantitative and with molecular barcodes, yielded the TCR beta libraries. TCRdb re-analysed the 5' RACE reads in MiXCR, keeping a single row per CDR3 protein. The sample yields about 440,000 distinct CDR3 sequences, approximately 17% seen once. Study results and limitations: As reported, disease-linked clones showed significant enrichment in matched ankylosing spondylitis synovial fluid. Both synovial fluid and blood in reactive arthritis had previously been reported to carry some motif variants. Disease-linked clones proved CD8+ and comparatively uncommon in peripheral blood. A TCR beta motif of fewer than 10 highly homologous variants seemed to mark ankylosing spondylitis blood.

The sequencing sample was made of blood, either unsorted or a sorted T cell fraction (not recorded which). J is TRBJ2-5 and V is TRBV11-1, with 7 nucleotides matching TRBD2. This TCR derives from a male donor with ankylosing spondylitis. In nucleotides, the CDR3 is TGTGCCAGCAGCCCCCCCGCGGGTTACGGGGGGACGTACCAAGAGACCCAGTACTTC. Amino acids: CASSPPAGYGGTYQETQYF.